This T cell receptor beta chain was observed in a study of early T cells in non-severe SARS-CoV-2 infection. About the study: RNA in bulk from unsorted whole blood was sequenced, and chains were unpaired.

Unique molecular identifier tags were affixed to discrete cDNA molecules. TCRdb independently ran MiXCR on the 5' RACE reads; one entry per CDR3 protein. The table lists 30,000 to 45,000 distinct CDR3 sequences, roughly 9.9% of them singletons. V gave up 9 bases and J gave up 0 bases; unmatched junction bases: 5. Germline CDR1 and CDR2: MNHNS and SASEGT. The CDR3 extends over 15 amino acids. The specimen was whole blood. This chain connects TRBV6-1 to TRBJ2-4; 10 nucleotides agree with TRBD2. This clonotype originated in an adult who was a healthcare worker with PCR-confirmed SARS-CoV-2 infection or an uninfected control (not recorded which). This CDR3 reads CASTSGTLAKNIQYF. The DNA for the CDR3 is TGTGCCAGTACTAGCGGGACTCTAGCCAAAAACATTCAGTACTTC.